Listed below are T cell receptor beta chains from one sample, sequenced in a study of blood T cell repertoires in COVID-19. Sequencing used immunoSEQ multiplex PCR; TCRdb keeps in-frame clones, though not all of them. The table lists roughly 40,000 clones, 81% of them singletons. The specimen sequenced was peripheral blood. These receptors were taken from an elderly man with active or convalescent COVID-19. The CDR3 runs from the conserved cysteine through the conserved F or W. Fields, in order: D gene, J gene, clone size, V gene, CDR3 DNA, CDR3 protein. D genes are given only for firm matches. Size is omitted from some rows. Given values are once, few, many or a class for expanded clones.

d_gene: TRBD2; j_gene: TRBJ2-1; abundance: few; v_gene: TRBV11-2; CDR3nt: TGTGCCAGCAGCCCTACTAGCGGGCCCTACAATGAGCAGTTCTTC; CDR3aa: CASSPTSGPYNEQFF
d_gene: TRBD1; j_gene: TRBJ1-6; abundance: NA; v_gene: TRBV7-2; CDR3nt: TGTGCCAGCAGCAAACGACAGGGGAATTCACCCCTCCACTTT; CDR3aa: CASSKRQGNSPLHF
d_gene: TRBD1; j_gene: TRBJ1-2; abundance: NA; v_gene: TRBV7-2; CDR3nt: TGTGCCAGCAGCCTCACGGGACAGGATCGTCCCGGCTACACCTTC; CDR3aa: CASSLTGQDRPGYTF
d_gene: TRBD2; j_gene: TRBJ2-3; abundance: once; v_gene: TRBV9; CDR3nt: TGTGCCAGCAGCGCTAGCGGGTCTAGCACAGATACGCAGTATTTT; CDR3aa: CASSASGSSTDTQYF
d_gene: TRBD2; j_gene: TRBJ2-3; abundance: once; v_gene: TRBV23-1; CDR3nt: TGCGCCAGCAGTCAAGGGAAAGCGGGGGGAATTAGGGATACGCAGTATTTT; CDR3aa: CASSQGKAGGIRDTQYF
d_gene: NA; j_gene: TRBJ1-2; abundance: NA; v_gene: TRBV4-1; CDR3nt: TGCGCCAGCAGCCAAGATGACACAAACTATGGCTACACCTTC; CDR3aa: CASSQDDTNYGYTF
d_gene: NA; j_gene: TRBJ1-1; abundance: NA; v_gene: TRBV6-5; CDR3nt: TGTGCCAGCAGGGGAGACGGTAGAAAAGCTTTCTTT; CDR3aa: CASRGDGRKAFF
d_gene: TRBD1; j_gene: TRBJ1-4; abundance: NA; v_gene: TRBV30; CDR3nt: TGTGCCTCGCGACAAAGACAGGGTTCAACTAATGAAAAACTGTTTTTT; CDR3aa: CASRQRQGSTNEKLFF
d_gene: NA; j_gene: TRBJ1-2; abundance: NA; v_gene: TRBV18; CDR3nt: TGTGCCAGCTCACCGGAATTACCCAGGGGCGTCATCTATGGCTACACCTTC; CDR3aa: CASSPELPRGVIYGYTF
d_gene: NA; j_gene: TRBJ2-7; abundance: NA; v_gene: TRBV4-2; CDR3nt: TGTGCCAGCAGCCAAGATTTAGGAGGGGGGGCCTGGGAGCAGTACTTC; CDR3aa: CASSQDLGGGAWEQYF
d_gene: TRBD1; j_gene: TRBJ2-7; abundance: many; v_gene: TRBV7-4; CDR3nt: TGTGCCAGCAGCTGGGACAGTCCCTACGAGCAGTACTTC; CDR3aa: CASSWDSPYEQYF
d_gene: NA; j_gene: TRBJ1-6; abundance: NA; v_gene: TRBV27; CDR3nt: TGTGCCAGCATGCCGAGGTCAGATAATTCACCCCTCCACTTT; CDR3aa: CASMPRSDNSPLHF
d_gene: TRBD2; j_gene: TRBJ2-1; abundance: once; v_gene: TRBV7-2; CDR3nt: TGTGCCAGCAGCTCGAACTCACTAGCGGGGTCCTACAATGAGCAGTTCTTC; CDR3aa: CASSSNSLAGSYNEQFF
d_gene: TRBD2; j_gene: TRBJ2-2; abundance: NA; v_gene: TRBV7-2; CDR3nt: TGTGCCAGCAGCTTAGTGACTAGCGGGGGGACCGGGGAGCTGTTTTTT; CDR3aa: CASSLVTSGGTGELFF
d_gene: TRBD2; j_gene: TRBJ2-1; abundance: NA; v_gene: TRBV5-6; CDR3nt: TGTGCCAGCAGCTCGGTCCCCACCGGGACTAGCAGACAGCAGTTCTTC; CDR3aa: CASSSVPTGTSRQQFF
d_gene: NA; j_gene: TRBJ1-4; abundance: NA; v_gene: TRBV4-3; CDR3nt: TGCGCCAGCAGCCAAGAGGGCAGAACCACTGAAAAACTGTTTTTT; CDR3aa: CASSQEGRTTEKLFF
d_gene: NA; j_gene: TRBJ1-4; abundance: NA; v_gene: TRBV19; CDR3nt: TGTGCCAGTAGCAAGACAAGGGGATATGAAAAACTGTTTTTT; CDR3aa: CASSKTRGYEKLFF
d_gene: NA; j_gene: TRBJ1-1; abundance: NA; v_gene: TRBV7-9; CDR3nt: TGTGCCAGCCGACGGGAGGGGATGAACACTGAAGCTTTCTTT; CDR3aa: CASRREGMNTEAFF
d_gene: NA; j_gene: TRBJ1-2; abundance: NA; v_gene: TRBV27; CDR3nt: TGTGCCAGCAGGATAACAGCTAACTATGGCTACACCTTC; CDR3aa: CASRITANYGYTF
d_gene: TRBD2; j_gene: TRBJ2-1; abundance: NA; v_gene: TRBV29-1; CDR3nt: TGCAGCGTTCCGGGACTAGCGGCTTACAATGAGCAGTTCTTC; CDR3aa: CSVPGLAAYNEQFF
d_gene: NA; j_gene: TRBJ1-4; abundance: NA; v_gene: TRBV5-1; CDR3nt: TGCGCCAGCAGCTACACAGGGTTTATAGATGAAAAACTGTTTTTT; CDR3aa: CASSYTGFIDEKLFF
d_gene: NA; j_gene: TRBJ1-1; abundance: NA; v_gene: TRBV29-1; CDR3nt: TGCAGCGTTGAAATTGGTGGGCAGGGAGGGACTGAAGCTTTCTTT; CDR3aa: CSVEIGGQGGTEAFF
d_gene: NA; j_gene: TRBJ1-1; abundance: NA; v_gene: TRBV5-6; CDR3nt: TGTGCCAGCAGCTCCCCGATCAACACGAACACTGAAGCTTTCTTT; CDR3aa: CASSSPINTNTEAFF
d_gene: NA; j_gene: TRBJ2-1; abundance: NA; v_gene: TRBV6-1; CDR3nt: TGTGCCAGCAGTGAAGTCGGCCGAGGGAATGAGCAGTTCTTC; CDR3aa: CASSEVGRGNEQFF
d_gene: NA; j_gene: TRBJ2-7; abundance: NA; v_gene: TRBV7-2; CDR3nt: TGTGCCAGCAGCTTAGGCGGAACCTACGAGCAGTACTTC; CDR3aa: CASSLGGTYEQYF
d_gene: TRBD2; j_gene: TRBJ2-1; abundance: NA; v_gene: TRBV2; CDR3nt: TGTGCCAGCAGGACCGGGACTAGCGCCTACAATGAGCAGTTCTTC; CDR3aa: CASRTGTSAYNEQFF
d_gene: NA; j_gene: TRBJ1-1; abundance: NA; v_gene: TRBV30; CDR3nt: TGTGCCTGGAATAGAAACACTGAAGCTTTCTTT; CDR3aa: CAWNRNTEAFF
d_gene: TRBD1; j_gene: TRBJ1-4; abundance: NA; v_gene: TRBV5-1; CDR3nt: TGCGCCAGCAGCTTGGGAACCGGGACAGGGAAGATCGAAAAACTGTTTTTT; CDR3aa: CASSLGTGTGKIEKLFF
d_gene: TRBD1; j_gene: TRBJ2-3; abundance: few; v_gene: TRBV5-1; CDR3nt: TGCGCCAGCAGCTGGGGACAGGGTGGCGCAGATACGCAGTATTTT; CDR3aa: CASSWGQGGADTQYF
d_gene: NA; j_gene: TRBJ2-5; abundance: NA; v_gene: TRBV9; CDR3nt: TGTGCCAGCAGCGTAGGTTCTGTACAAGAGACCCAGTACTTC; CDR3aa: CASSVGSVQETQYF
d_gene: NA; j_gene: TRBJ1-2; abundance: NA; v_gene: TRBV6-5; CDR3nt: TGTGCCAGCAGTTACTCGAGAGCGAACTATGGCTACACCTTC; CDR3aa: CASSYSRANYGYTF
d_gene: NA; j_gene: TRBJ2-1; abundance: NA; v_gene: TRBV4-2; CDR3nt: TGTGCCAGCAGCCAAGATTGGAGGCCTCGTAATGAGCAGTTCTTC; CDR3aa: CASSQDWRPRNEQFF
d_gene: TRBD2; j_gene: TRBJ2-1; abundance: once; v_gene: TRBV5-4; CDR3nt: TGTGCCAGCAGCCTTTCTAGCGGGGCCTACAATGAGCAGTTCTTC; CDR3aa: CASSLSSGAYNEQFF
d_gene: NA; j_gene: TRBJ1-2; abundance: NA; v_gene: TRBV6-1; CDR3nt: TGTGCCAGCAGTGAAGTCGAGACAGGATCCTATGGCTACACCTTC; CDR3aa: CASSEVETGSYGYTF
d_gene: NA; j_gene: TRBJ2-7; abundance: NA; v_gene: TRBV7-2; CDR3nt: TGTGCCAGCAGCTTAGCCCCCCAGGGGTACGAGCAGTACTTC; CDR3aa: CASSLAPQGYEQYF
d_gene: TRBD2; j_gene: TRBJ2-1; abundance: NA; v_gene: TRBV19; CDR3nt: TGTGCCAGTAGAAACAACTTGGGCGGGGGGGACAATGAGCAGTTCTTC; CDR3aa: CASRNNLGGGDNEQFF
d_gene: NA; j_gene: TRBJ1-4; abundance: NA; v_gene: TRBV5-6; CDR3nt: TGTGCCAGCAGCCCGTGGGACGGGAGGGGACTGTTTTTT; CDR3aa: CASSPWDGRGLFF
d_gene: NA; j_gene: TRBJ1-1; abundance: NA; v_gene: TRBV7-8; CDR3nt: TGTGCCAGCAGCTTAACAGGGTTGAACACTGAAGCTTTCTTT; CDR3aa: CASSLTGLNTEAFF
d_gene: NA; j_gene: TRBJ2-5; abundance: NA; v_gene: TRBV11-3; CDR3nt: TGTGCCAGCAGCCCCCGGCGGGCGGCCATTGTAGAGACCCAGTACTTC; CDR3aa: CASSPRRAAIVETQYF
d_gene: NA; j_gene: TRBJ1-6; abundance: NA; v_gene: TRBV18; CDR3nt: TGTGCCAGCTCACCAGGGGGGGGCGCACGGGAACCCCTCCACTTT; CDR3aa: CASSPGGGAREPLHF
d_gene: NA; j_gene: TRBJ2-5; abundance: NA; v_gene: TRBV6-2/TRBV6-3; CDR3nt: TGTGCCAGCAGCCTCGCTATGGAGGGCGGAGAGACCCAGTACTTC; CDR3aa: CASSLAMEGGETQYF
d_gene: NA; j_gene: TRBJ2-7; abundance: NA; v_gene: TRBV12-3/TRBV12-4; CDR3nt: TGTGCCAGCGGCATCCTTTACGAGCAGTACTTC; CDR3aa: CASGILYEQYF
d_gene: TRBD1; j_gene: TRBJ1-6; abundance: NA; v_gene: TRBV27; CDR3nt: TGTGCCAGCAGTTTATGGGACAGTGGGAGCTCCTATAATTCACCCCTCCACTTT; CDR3aa: CASSLWDSGSSYNSPLHF
d_gene: TRBD1; j_gene: TRBJ2-1; abundance: NA; v_gene: TRBV4-3; CDR3nt: TGCGCCAGCAGCCAAGATTTGAGGGGGCCGAGGGGTTACAATGAGCAGTTCTTC; CDR3aa: CASSQDLRGPRGYNEQFF
d_gene: NA; j_gene: TRBJ2-2; abundance: NA; v_gene: TRBV24-1; CDR3nt: TGTGCCACCCGTCGGGCGGGGCCCGATGGGACCGGGGAGCTGTTTTTT; CDR3aa: CATRRAGPDGTGELFF
d_gene: TRBD2; j_gene: TRBJ2-2; abundance: once; v_gene: TRBV18; CDR3nt: TGTGCCAGCTCGGGACTAGCGGGGAGCACCGGGGAGCTGTTTTTT; CDR3aa: CASSGLAGSTGELFF
d_gene: TRBD2; j_gene: TRBJ2-5; abundance: NA; v_gene: TRBV6-2/TRBV6-3; CDR3nt: TGTGCCAGCAGTTACCCAGCGGGGGTAGATAGAGAGACCCAGTACTTC; CDR3aa: CASSYPAGVDRETQYF
d_gene: NA; j_gene: TRBJ2-2; abundance: NA; v_gene: TRBV5-1; CDR3nt: TGCGCCAGCAGCTTTCAAGGGGAAGTGGGGACCGGGGAGCTGTTTTTT; CDR3aa: CASSFQGEVGTGELFF
d_gene: NA; j_gene: TRBJ1-1; abundance: once; v_gene: TRBV2; CDR3nt: TGTGCCAGCAGTGACAGGGTTCTGAACACTGAAGCTTTCTTT; CDR3aa: CASSDRVLNTEAFF
d_gene: NA; j_gene: TRBJ2-1; abundance: NA; v_gene: TRBV4-3; CDR3nt: TGCGCCAGCAGCCAAGTGATGGAGGCTACCTACAATGAGCAGTTCTTC; CDR3aa: CASSQVMEATYNEQFF
d_gene: TRBD1; j_gene: TRBJ2-1; abundance: once; v_gene: TRBV2; CDR3nt: TGTGCCAGCGGGGCAATACTGGACAGGGAGCGGTACAATGAGCAGTTCTTC; CDR3aa: CASGAILDRERYNEQFF
d_gene: NA; j_gene: TRBJ1-5; abundance: NA; v_gene: TRBV4-3; CDR3nt: TGCGCCAGCAGCCAAGACTACCAAGGGAGGGGGGCTCAGCCCCAGCATTTT; CDR3aa: CASSQDYQGRGAQPQHF
d_gene: NA; j_gene: TRBJ2-7; abundance: NA; v_gene: TRBV5-1; CDR3nt: TGCGCCAGCAGCTTGGAGTCCTACGGGAAAAACTACGAGCAGTACTTC; CDR3aa: CASSLESYGKNYEQYF
d_gene: TRBD1; j_gene: TRBJ2-7; abundance: NA; v_gene: TRBV5-6; CDR3nt: TGTGCCAGCAGCACGGGGGACAGGACTCACGAGCAGTACTTC; CDR3aa: CASSTGDRTHEQYF